A selection of T cell receptor beta chains follows, all from one sample in a study of early T cells in non-severe SARS-CoV-2 infection. Each CDR3 protein gets one entry after TCRdb re-called the 5' RACE reads with MiXCR. Among just under 60,000 distinct CDR3 sequences, less than 9.5% were seen once, and the ten largest hold about 3.4%. The sample was whole blood. These receptors were taken from an adult who was a healthcare worker with PCR-confirmed SARS-CoV-2 infection or an uninfected control (not recorded which). The CDR3 runs from the conserved cysteine through the conserved F or W. A D gene is named only where the DNA matches it firmly. Expanded clones get a size class; other rows say once, few or many, or leave the size out.

clone_size	v_call	j_call	d_call	cdr3_nt	cdr3_aa
.	TRBV28	TRBJ2-6	.	TGTGCCAGCAGTTTCGGGACATTACGCTCTGGGGCCAACGTCCTGACTTTC	CASSFGTLRSGANVLTF
few	TRBV29-1	TRBJ2-1	TRBD1	TGCAGCGTGGAAGGGGGACAGGGCTTGAGCGAGCAGTTCTTC	CSVEGGQGLSEQFF
.	TRBV2	TRBJ2-7	.	TGTGCCAGCAGTGAAGTAGGTGGCTACGGTCACCTCGAGCAGTACTTC	CASSEVGGYGHLEQYF
few	TRBV28	TRBJ2-1	.	TGTGCCAGCAGTTTATGGCCCGGTGAGCAGTTCTTC	CASSLWPGEQFF
many	TRBV6-1	TRBJ2-2	TRBD2	TGTGCCAGCAGTGGGTGGCTAGCGGGAAGTATGGGGGAGCTGTTTTTT	CASSGWLAGSMGELFF
.	TRBV29-1	TRBJ2-1	TRBD1	TGCAGCGTCCTTCGGGACAGAGACTACAATGAGCAGTTCTTC	CSVLRDRDYNEQFF
.	TRBV9	TRBJ1-2	.	TGTGCCAGCAGCGTAGAGGCAGGCTACTCTAACTATGGCTACACCTTC	CASSVEAGYSNYGYTF
many	TRBV5-5	TRBJ2-5	TRBD2	TGTGCCAGCAGCCCCGGACTAGCGGGAGTCCAAGAGACCCAGTACTTC	CASSPGLAGVQETQYF
many	TRBV6-4	TRBJ2-1	.	TGTGCCAGCAGTGACTCGACAGACTACAATGAGCAGTTCTTC	CASSDSTDYNEQFF
few	TRBV20-1	TRBJ2-7	TRBD2	TGCAGTGCCAACCCCAGGACTAGCGCGACCTACGAGCAGTACTTC	CSANPRTSATYEQYF
few	TRBV7-6	TRBJ1-3	.	TGTGCCAGCAGCTTAGGACAGCCCCGCTCTGGAAACACCATATATTTT	CASSLGQPRSGNTIYF
few	TRBV28	TRBJ1-2	.	TGTGCCAGCAACCCGCGGCAGCGCTATGGCTACACCTTC	CASNPRQRYGYTF